This T cell receptor (beta chain) was sequenced in a study of shared clonotypes between healthy human individuals. The protocol was immunoSEQ multiplex PCR, while the TCRdb copy is restricted to in-frame clones and leaves out a portion. This repertoire shows about 2.2 million clones, about 93% found once; its top ten account for under 2%. Only CD45RO-negative cells positively selected for CCR7 counted as naive CD8 cells, so terminally differentiated effector memory CD45RA+ cells were excluded. This CDR3 contains 17 residues. V shed 4 bases, J shed 6 bases, and the junction held 13 bases outside the gene matches. The germline gives CDR1 MNHNS, CDR2 SASEGT.

V is TRBV6-1 and J is TRBJ2-1, with 9 bases identical to TRBD1. This sequence was found in a man aged 18 to 29 in good health. Some clones in this sample may be carry-over from other donors' samples. The sample was naive CD8+ T cells from PBMCs. The CDR3 nucleotides are TGTGCCAGCAGTGCCCTCCAGGACAGGGGCTACCGCAATGAGCAGTTCTTC. It translates to CASSALQDRGYRNEQFF.